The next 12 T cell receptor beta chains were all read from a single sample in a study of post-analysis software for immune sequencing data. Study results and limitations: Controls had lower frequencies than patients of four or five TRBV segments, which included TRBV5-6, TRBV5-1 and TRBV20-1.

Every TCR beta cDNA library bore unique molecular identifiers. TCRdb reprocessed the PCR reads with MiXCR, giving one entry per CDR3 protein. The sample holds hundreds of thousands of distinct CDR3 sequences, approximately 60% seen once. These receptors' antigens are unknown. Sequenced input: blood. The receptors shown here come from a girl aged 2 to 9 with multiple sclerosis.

In nucleotides, the CDR3 is TGTGCCAGCTTTGAGACTGGCTACAATGAGCAGTTCTTC. As protein: CASFETGYNEQFF. The J gene is TRBJ2-1, the V gene TRBV7-9; the D is unclear. Trimming pared 8 bases from V and 3 bases from J, leaving 11 bases between. CDR1 is SEHNR, CDR2 FQNEAQ, per germline (reference sequence). The CDR3 contains 13 residues.

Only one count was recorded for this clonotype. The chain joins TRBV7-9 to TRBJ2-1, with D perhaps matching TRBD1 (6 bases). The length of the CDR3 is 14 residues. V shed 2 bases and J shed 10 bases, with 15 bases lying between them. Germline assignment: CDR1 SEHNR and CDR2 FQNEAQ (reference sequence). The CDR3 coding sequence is TGTGCCAGCAGCTTATCGGGGCCTGGGGGCGAGCAGTTCTTC. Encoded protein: CASSLSGPGGEQFF.

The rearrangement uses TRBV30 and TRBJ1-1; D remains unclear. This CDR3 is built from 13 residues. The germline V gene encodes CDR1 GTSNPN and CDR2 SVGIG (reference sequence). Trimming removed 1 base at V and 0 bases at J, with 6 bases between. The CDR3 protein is CAWSAAMNTEAFF. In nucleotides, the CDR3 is TGTGCCTGGAGTGCAGCCATGAACACTGAAGCTTTCTTT.

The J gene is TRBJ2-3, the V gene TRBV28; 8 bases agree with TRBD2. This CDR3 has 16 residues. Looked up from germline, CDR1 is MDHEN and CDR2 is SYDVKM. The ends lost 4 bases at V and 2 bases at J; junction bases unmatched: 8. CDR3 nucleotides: TGTGCCAGCAGTTCAACAGCGGGGGCCTCCACAGATACGCAGTATTTT. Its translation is CASSSTAGASTDTQYF.

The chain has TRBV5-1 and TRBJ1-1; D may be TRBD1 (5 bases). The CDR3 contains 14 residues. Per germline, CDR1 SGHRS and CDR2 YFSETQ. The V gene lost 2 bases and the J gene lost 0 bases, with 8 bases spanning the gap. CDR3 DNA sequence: TGCGCCAGCAGCTTAGAGACAGTGAACACTGAAGCTTTCTTT. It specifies CASSLETVNTEAFF. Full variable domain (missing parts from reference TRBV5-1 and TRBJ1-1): KAGVTQTPRYLIKTRGQQVTLSCSPISGHRSVSWYQQTPGQGLQFLFEYFSETQRNKGNFPGRFSGRQFSNSRSEMNVSTLELGDSALYLCASSLETVNTEAFFGQGTRLTVV.

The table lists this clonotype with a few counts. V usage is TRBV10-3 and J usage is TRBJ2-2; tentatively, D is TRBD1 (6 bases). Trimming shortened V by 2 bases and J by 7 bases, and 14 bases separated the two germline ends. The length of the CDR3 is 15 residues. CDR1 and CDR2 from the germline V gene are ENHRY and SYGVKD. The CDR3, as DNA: TGTGCCATCAGTGAGCAGACAGGTCAGCTCGGGGAGCTGTTTTTT. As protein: CAISEQTGQLGELFF.

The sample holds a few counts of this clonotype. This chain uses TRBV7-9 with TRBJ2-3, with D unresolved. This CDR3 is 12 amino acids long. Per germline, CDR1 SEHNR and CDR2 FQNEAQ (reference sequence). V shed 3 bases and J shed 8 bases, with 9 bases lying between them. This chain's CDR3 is CASSFPLGTQYF. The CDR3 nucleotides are TGTGCCAGCAGCTTCCCCCTTGGTACGCAGTATTTT.

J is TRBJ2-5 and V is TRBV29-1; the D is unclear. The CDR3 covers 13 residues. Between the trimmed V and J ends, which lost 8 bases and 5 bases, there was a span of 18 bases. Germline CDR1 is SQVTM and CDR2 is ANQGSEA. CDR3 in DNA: TGCAGCACTCTTTCGCTTTCATGGGAGACCCAGTACTTC. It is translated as CSTLSLSWETQYF. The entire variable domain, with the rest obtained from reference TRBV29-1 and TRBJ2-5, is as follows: SAVISQKPSRDICQRGTSLTIQCQVDSQVTMMFWYRQQPGQSLTLIATANQGSEATYESGFVIDKFPISRPNLTFSTLTVSNMSPEDSSIYLCSTLSLSWETQYFGPGTRLLVL.

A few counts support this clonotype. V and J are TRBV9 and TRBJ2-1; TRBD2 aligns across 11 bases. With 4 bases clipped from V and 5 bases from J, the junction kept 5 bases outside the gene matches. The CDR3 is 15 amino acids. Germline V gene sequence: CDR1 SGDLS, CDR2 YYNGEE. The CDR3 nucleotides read TGTGCCAGCAGCCTGACTAGCGGGACTGACAATGAGCAGTTCTTC. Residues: CASSLTSGTDNEQFF.

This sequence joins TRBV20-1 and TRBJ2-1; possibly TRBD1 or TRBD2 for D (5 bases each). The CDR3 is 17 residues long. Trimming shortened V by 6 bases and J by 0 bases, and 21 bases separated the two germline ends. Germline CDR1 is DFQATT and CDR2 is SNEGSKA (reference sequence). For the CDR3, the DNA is TGCAGTGCCCCGACAGCGGAGGCCTTTAGCTCCTACAATGAGCAGTTCTTC. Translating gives CSAPTAEAFSSYNEQFF.

CDR3 nucleotides: TGTGCCAGCAGCTTAGATGCGAGGGCCCCCGTATATGGCTACACCTTC. As protein: CASSLDARAPVYGYTF. V usage is TRBV7-2 and J usage is TRBJ1-2; D gene unclear. The length of the CDR3 is 16 residues. Looked up from germline, CDR1 is SGHTA and CDR2 is FQGNSA. Trimming took 1 base from V and 5 from J, leaving 17 bases between them.

The CDR3: CASSQLGLAGGQETQYF. The CDR3 nucleotides are TGTGCCAGCAGCCAATTAGGGCTAGCGGGGGGCCAAGAGACCCAGTACTTC. The chain combines TRBV3-1 with TRBJ2-5; 11 bases match TRBD2. CDR1 is LGHDT and CDR2 is YNNKEL in the germline V gene (reference sequence). Germline trimming cut 2 bases from V and 1 base from J; bases unmatched to any gene: 6. The CDR3 covers 17 residues.